The present T cell receptor beta chain was sequenced within a study of T cells in localized non-small cell lung cancer. Study results and limitations: A single tumor region was sequenced, leaving heterogeneity possible. Adjacent uninvolved lung tissue had the highest T cell clonality, exceeding tumor. Increased T cell density in blood showed an association with longer overall survival. Appearances in adjacent lung were noted for a median 57 of the top 100 tumor clones.

The germline V gene has CDR1 SGHKS and CDR2 YYEKEE (reference sequence). CDR3 length: 13 amino acids. Unmatched junction bases numbered 3, after V lost 4 bases and J lost 7 bases. Turning to this clone: The antigen is undetermined.

Clones were read by immunoSEQ multiplex PCR, and TCRdb kept only the in-frame ones, dropping some. The data hold tens of thousands of clones, with 70% to 90% observed a single time. The sample consisted of peripheral blood, taken before any cancer treatment. The TCR sequence derives from a woman aged 40 to 75 with stage I squamous cell lung carcinoma. The chain joins TRBV5-5 to TRBJ1-5; 9 bases are shared with TRBD1. CDR3 residues: CASSLDRGQPQHF. DNA of the CDR3: TGTGCCAGCAGCCTGGACAGGGGCCAGCCCCAGCATTTT.